This T cell receptor beta chain appears in the sequencing data of a study of T cell changes during pregnancy in multiple sclerosis. Profiling relied on immunoSEQ multiplex PCR, and the TCRdb table lists in-frame clones only, not all of them. This sample has around 30,000 clones, with approximately 90% found just once. The J segment lost 5 bases and the V segment lost 6 bases, leaving 10 bases of the junction unmatched. The CDR3 length is 15 residues. Germline CDR1 is LNHDA and CDR2 is SQIVND (reference sequence). The chain carries TRBV19 and TRBJ1-1, with 9 bases fitting TRBD1. This receptor was obtained from a female donor with multiple sclerosis, enrolled in a pregnancy study. Sequences were derived from CD8+ T cells from peripheral blood mononuclear cells, sampled in the second trimester of pregnancy. The CDR3 spells CASRTWDRDSTEAFF. CDR3 DNA: TGTGCCAGTAGAACTTGGGACAGGGACTCGACTGAAGCTTTCTTT.